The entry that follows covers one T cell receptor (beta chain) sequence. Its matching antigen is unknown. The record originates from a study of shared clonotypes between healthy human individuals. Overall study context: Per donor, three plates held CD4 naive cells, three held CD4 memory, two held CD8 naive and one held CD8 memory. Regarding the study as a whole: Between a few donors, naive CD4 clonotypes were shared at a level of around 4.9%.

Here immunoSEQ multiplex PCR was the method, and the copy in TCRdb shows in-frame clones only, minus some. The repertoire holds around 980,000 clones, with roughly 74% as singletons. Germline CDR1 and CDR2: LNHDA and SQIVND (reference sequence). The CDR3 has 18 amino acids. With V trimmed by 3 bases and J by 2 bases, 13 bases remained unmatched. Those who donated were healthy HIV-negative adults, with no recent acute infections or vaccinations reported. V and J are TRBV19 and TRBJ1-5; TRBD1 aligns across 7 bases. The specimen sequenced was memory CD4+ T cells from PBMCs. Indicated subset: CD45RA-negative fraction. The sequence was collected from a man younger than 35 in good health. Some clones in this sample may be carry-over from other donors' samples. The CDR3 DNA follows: TGTGCCAGTAGTATCACAGGGGCGTCAAGGGGAGGCAATCAGCCCCAGCATTTT. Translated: CASSITGASRGGNQPQHF. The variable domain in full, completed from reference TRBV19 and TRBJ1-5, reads DGGITQSPKYLFRKEGQNVTLSCEQNLNHDAMYWYRQDPGQGLRLIYYSQIVNDFQKGDIAEGYSVSREKKESFPLTVTSAQKNPTAFYLCASSITGASRGGNQPQHFGDGTRLSIL.